The 6 T cell receptor beta chains in this list originate from one sample, sequenced in a study of spatial heterogeneity in lung cancer. In TCRdb, the 5' RACE reads were re-called with MiXCR into one record per CDR3 protein. The table records 36,000 or so distinct CDR3 sequences, approximately 5.2% of them present only once. Time point: sample taken at primary tumor resection. Whole RNA obtained from tumor, nontumor lung or frozen PBMC underwent sequencing without sorting. The specimen comprised PBMCs, sampled at surgery. These receptors were collected from a female donor with early-stage non-small cell lung cancer.

Many counts were recorded for this clonotype. V is TRBV7-9 and J is TRBJ2-3; 8 nucleotides line up with TRBD2. Germline V gives CDR1 SEHNR, CDR2 FQNEAQ (reference sequence). The CDR3 runs to 21 residues. V was clipped by 2 bases and J by 2 bases; unmatched bases: 21. The DNA of the CDR3 is TGTGCCAGCAGCTTACCCTCTCGGGGGCATAGCGGGGACAAACCCACAGATACGCAGTATTTT. It encodes CASSLPSRGHSGDKPTDTQYF. The whole variable domain, remainder taken from reference TRBV7-9 and TRBJ2-3, is DTGVSQNPRHKITKRGQNVTFRCDPISEHNRLYWYRQTLGQGPEFLTYFQNEAQLEKSRLLSDRFSAERPKGSFSTLEIQRTEQGDSAMYLCASSLPSRGHSGDKPTDTQYFGPGTRLTVL.

This clonotype was detected ten times or more. The rearrangement joins TRBV6-6 to TRBJ1-2, with TRBD1 matching 9 bases. J was trimmed by 7 bases and V by 5 bases; bases with no gene match: 5. The V gene's germline CDR1 is MNHNY and CDR2 SVGAGI (reference sequence). CDR3 length: 13 amino acids. CDR3 residues: CASSRTGEVGYTF. The CDR3 nucleotides read TGTGCCAGCAGTCGGACAGGGGAGGTTGGCTACACCTTC.

This clonotype occurred many times. The V and J genes are TRBV5-1 and TRBJ2-7; no reliable D call. The germline V gene encodes CDR1 SGHRS and CDR2 YFSETQ. The CDR3 consists of 15 residues. The V end lost 3 bases, the J end lost 5 bases, and 18 bases lay between the germline ends. CDR3 sequence: CASSSSSQYLDEQYF. The DNA of the CDR3 is TGCGCCAGCAGCTCCTCCAGTCAATACCTAGACGAGCAGTACTTC. The full variable domain, with the rest looked up from reference TRBV5-1 and TRBJ2-7, is KAGVTQTPRYLIKTRGQQVTLSCSPISGHRSVSWYQQTPGQGLQFLFEYFSETQRNKGNFPGRFSGRQFSNSRSEMNVSTLELGDSALYLCASSSSSQYLDEQYFGPGTRLTVT.

The table lists this clonotype with many counts. V and J are TRBV30 and TRBJ2-5, with TRBD1 as a possible D gene (5 bases). The CDR3 covers 12 residues. In germline, CDR1 is GTSNPN, CDR2 SVGIG (reference sequence). The ends were cut back, 2 bases at V and 9 bases at J, with 13 bases in the middle. The CDR3 here is CAWSLSLGAQYF. The CDR3 nucleotides are TGTGCCTGGAGTCTTTCTTTAGGGGCCCAGTACTTC.

This clonotype was seen a few times. The rearrangement joins TRBV20-1 to TRBJ1-6; a weak D match, TRBD1 (6 bases). CDR1 and CDR2 from the germline V gene are DFQATT and SNEGSKA (reference sequence). V gave up 2 bases and J gave up 8 bases, with 10 bases separating them. The CDR3 extends over 13 amino acids. The CDR3 protein is CSARTGSDSPLHF. The CDR3 coding sequence is TGCAGTGCTAGAACAGGGTCTGATTCACCCCTCCACTTT.

This clonotype has ten or more counts. V and J are TRBV28 and TRBJ2-7; D might be TRBD2 (6 bases). The CDR3 length is 15 residues. From germline, CDR1 is MDHEN and CDR2 SYDVKM. Trimming removed 4 bases from V and 2 bases from J, with 15 bases in between. In DNA form, the CDR3 reads TGTGCCAGCAGTTCACCTTTCGGCGGGACCTACGAGCAGTACTTC. It yields the protein CASSSPFGGTYEQYF.